Below, 5 T cell receptor beta chains from the same sample are listed, as sequenced in a study of shared clonotypes between healthy human individuals. Positive CCR7 selection of CD45RO-negative cells yielded the naive CD8 cells, and terminally differentiated effector memory CD45RA+ cells were excluded. Produced via immunoSEQ multiplex PCR; TCRdb's table is partial and in-frame only. The sample includes about 1.9 million clones, 90% to 95% of them seen just once. The sample comprised naive CD8+ T cells from PBMCs. Receptor source: a man in his late teens or twenties in good health. Some clones in this sample may be carry-over from other donors' samples.

This chain connects TRBV7-9 to TRBJ1-2; a possible D gene is TRBD1 (6 bases). Germline V CDR1 and CDR2: SEHNR, FQNEAQ (reference sequence). Trimming removed 5 bases at V and 5 bases at J, with 21 bases between. The CDR3 is 16 residues long. CDR3 region: CASSARRRGEDYGYTF. The CDR3 DNA reads TGTGCCAGCAGCGCACGCCGCAGGGGCGAGGATTATGGCTACACCTTC.

This chain joins TRBV6-5 and TRBJ2-5; D remains unclear. This CDR3 spans 13 amino acids. V lost 10 bases, J lost 0 bases, and 12 bases lay in between. Germline assignment: CDR1 MNHEY and CDR2 SVGAGI. The CDR3 region has the DNA TGTGCCACCCGTCCTACAGACCAAGAGACCCAGTACTTC. Translating it yields CATRPTDQETQYF.

The chain employs TRBV5-6 and TRBJ2-1; TRBD2 matches 8 bases. The V segment lost 2 bases and the J segment 8 bases; nucleotides outside the gene matches: 12. The CDR3 is 16 residues long. Germline loops: CDR1 SGHDT, CDR2 YYEEEE. The CDR3 nucleotides are TGTGCCAGCAGCTTAATCCGGGTCGGGAGGGCCGATGAGCAGTTCTTC. The encoded protein is CASSLIRVGRADEQFF.

About this clone itself: The sample holds other DNA sequences that translate to the same CDR3. DNA for the CDR3: TGCAGCGTTTACAGGGGGACTGAAGCTTTCTTT. Translating it yields CSVYRGTEAFF. The chain joins TRBV29-1 to TRBJ1-1; TRBD1 agrees at 8 bases. Per germline, CDR1 SQVTM and CDR2 ANQGSEA. This CDR3 is 11 amino acids long. V trimming: 5 bases; J trimming: 5 bases; junction bases outside the gene matches: 1.

The V call is TRBV5-6, the J call TRBJ2-7; TRBD1 might be the D (6 bases). Trimming removed 2 bases at V and 5 bases at J, with 14 bases between. Germline CDR1 SGHDT, CDR2 YYEEEE. This CDR3 has 14 residues. The CDR3 coding sequence is TGTGCCAGCAGCTTCCCGATGGGGGACAACGAGCAGTACTTC. Translating gives CASSFPMGDNEQYF.